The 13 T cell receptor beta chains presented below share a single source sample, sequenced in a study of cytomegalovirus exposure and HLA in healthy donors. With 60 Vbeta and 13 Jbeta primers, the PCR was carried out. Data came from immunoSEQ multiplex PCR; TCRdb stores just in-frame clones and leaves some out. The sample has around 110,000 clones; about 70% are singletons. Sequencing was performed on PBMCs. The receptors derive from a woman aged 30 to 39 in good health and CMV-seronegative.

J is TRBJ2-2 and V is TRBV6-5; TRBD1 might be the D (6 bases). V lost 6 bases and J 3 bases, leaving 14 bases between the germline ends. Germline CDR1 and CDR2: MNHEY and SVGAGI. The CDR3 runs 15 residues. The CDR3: CASSHRDTYTGELFF. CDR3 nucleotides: TGTGCCAGCAGCCACCGGGACACCTACACCGGGGAGCTGTTTTTT.

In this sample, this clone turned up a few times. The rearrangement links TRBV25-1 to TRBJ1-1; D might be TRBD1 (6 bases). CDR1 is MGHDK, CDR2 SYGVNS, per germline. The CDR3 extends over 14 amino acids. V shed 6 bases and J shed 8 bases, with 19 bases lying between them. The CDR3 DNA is TGTGCCAGCAGCCCAACCCTCGATGGGACAGAAGCTTTCTTT. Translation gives CASSPTLDGTEAFF.

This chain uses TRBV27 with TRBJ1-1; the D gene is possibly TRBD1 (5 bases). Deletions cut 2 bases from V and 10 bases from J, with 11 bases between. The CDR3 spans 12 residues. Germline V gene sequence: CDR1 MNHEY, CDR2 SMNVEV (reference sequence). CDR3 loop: CASSLAREGAFF. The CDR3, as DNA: TGTGCCAGCAGTTTAGCCAGGGAGGGAGCTTTCTTT.

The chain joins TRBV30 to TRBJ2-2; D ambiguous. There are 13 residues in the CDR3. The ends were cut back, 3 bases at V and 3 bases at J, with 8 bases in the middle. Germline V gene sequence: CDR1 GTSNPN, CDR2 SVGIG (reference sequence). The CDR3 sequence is CAWRGQYTGELFF. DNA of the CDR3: TGTGCCTGGAGGGGCCAGTACACCGGGGAGCTGTTTTTT.

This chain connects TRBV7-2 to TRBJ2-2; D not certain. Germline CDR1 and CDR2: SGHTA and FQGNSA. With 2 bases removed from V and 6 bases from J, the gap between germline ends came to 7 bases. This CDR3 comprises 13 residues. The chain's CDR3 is CASSLIESGELFF. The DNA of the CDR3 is TGTGCCAGCAGCTTAATAGAATCCGGGGAGCTGTTTTTT.

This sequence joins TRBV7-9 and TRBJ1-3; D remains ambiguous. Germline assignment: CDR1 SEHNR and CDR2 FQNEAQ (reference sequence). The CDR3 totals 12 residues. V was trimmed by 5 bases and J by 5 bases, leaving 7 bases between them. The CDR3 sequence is CASSGYRNTIYF. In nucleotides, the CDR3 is TGTGCCAGCAGCGGTTACAGAAACACCATATATTTT.

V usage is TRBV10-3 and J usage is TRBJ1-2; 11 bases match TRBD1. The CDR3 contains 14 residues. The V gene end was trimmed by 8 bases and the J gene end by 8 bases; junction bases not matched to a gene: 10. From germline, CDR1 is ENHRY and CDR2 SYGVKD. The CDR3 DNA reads TGTGCCATCCACCCGGGACAGGGGGTCGGAGGCTACACCTTC. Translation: CAIHPGQGVGGYTF.

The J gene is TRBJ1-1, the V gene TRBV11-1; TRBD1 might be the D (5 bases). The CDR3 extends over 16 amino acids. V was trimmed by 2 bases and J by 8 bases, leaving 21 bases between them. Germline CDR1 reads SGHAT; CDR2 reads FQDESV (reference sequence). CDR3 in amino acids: CASSLNVGVGGSEAFF. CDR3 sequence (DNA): TGTGCCAGCAGCTTAAATGTAGGGGTAGGCGGAAGCGAAGCTTTCTTT.

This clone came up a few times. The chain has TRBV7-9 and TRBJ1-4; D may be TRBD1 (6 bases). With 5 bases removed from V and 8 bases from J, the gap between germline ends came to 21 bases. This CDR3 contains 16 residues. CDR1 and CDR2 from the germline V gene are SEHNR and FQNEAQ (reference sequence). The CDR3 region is CASSAKHGGAEEKLFF. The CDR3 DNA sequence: TGTGCCAGCAGCGCCAAGCACGGGGGGGCTGAAGAAAAACTGTTTTTT. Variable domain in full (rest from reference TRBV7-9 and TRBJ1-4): DTGVSQNPRHKITKRGQNVTFRCDPISEHNRLYWYRQTLGQGPEFLTYFQNEAQLEKSRLLSDRFSAERPKGSFSTLEIQRTEQGDSAMYLCASSAKHGGAEEKLFFGSGTQLSVL.

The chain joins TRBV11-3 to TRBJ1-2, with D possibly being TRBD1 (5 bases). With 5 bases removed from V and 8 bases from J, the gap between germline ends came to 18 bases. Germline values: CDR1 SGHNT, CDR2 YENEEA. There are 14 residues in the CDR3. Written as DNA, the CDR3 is TGTGCCAGCAGCCCGGGACGGGGGAGCGGGGGCTACACCTTC. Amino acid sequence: CASSPGRGSGGYTF.

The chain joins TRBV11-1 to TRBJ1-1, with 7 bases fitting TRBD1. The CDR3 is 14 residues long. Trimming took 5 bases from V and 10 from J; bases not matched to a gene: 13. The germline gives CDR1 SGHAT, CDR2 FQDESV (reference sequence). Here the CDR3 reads CASSAYRGAGVAFF. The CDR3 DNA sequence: TGTGCCAGCAGCGCCTACAGGGGCGCGGGTGTAGCTTTCTTT.

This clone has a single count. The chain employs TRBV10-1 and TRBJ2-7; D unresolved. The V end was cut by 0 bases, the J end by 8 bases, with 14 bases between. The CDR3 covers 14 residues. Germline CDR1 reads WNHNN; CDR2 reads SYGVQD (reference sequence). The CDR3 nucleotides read TGCGCCAGCAGTGAGTCGATGGTTCTAACCCAGCAGTACTTC. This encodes CASSESMVLTQQYF.

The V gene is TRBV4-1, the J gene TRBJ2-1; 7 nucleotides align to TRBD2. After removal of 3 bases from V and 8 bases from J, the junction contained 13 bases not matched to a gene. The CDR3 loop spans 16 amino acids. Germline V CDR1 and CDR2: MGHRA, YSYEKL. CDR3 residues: CASSHDQGLPRYEQFF. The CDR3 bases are TGCGCCAGCAGCCACGACCAGGGACTACCAAGGTATGAGCAGTTCTTC.